The source of this TCR beta chain is a study of spatial heterogeneity in lung cancer. At the level of the study: Each distinct TCR and UMI combination averaged more than ten appearances in raw reads.

TCRdb reprocessed the 5' RACE reads with MiXCR, giving one entry per CDR3 protein. This table has some 16,000 distinct CDR3 sequences, 3.6% appearing once. Described time point: sample taken at primary tumor resection. In each case, whole RNA from tumor, nontumor lung or frozen PBMC was sequenced unsorted. V dropped 3 bases and J dropped 6; count of bases not matched to a gene: 11. This CDR3 is 15 amino acids long. Per germline, CDR1 SQVTM and CDR2 ANQGSEA. This clonotype appeared many times. Since the library was made to target alpha chains, this beta chain is a stray read and its abundance is not meaningful.

The TCR originated in a male donor with early-stage non-small cell lung cancer. The sequenced sample was normal lung tissue next to the tumor, obtained at surgery. The chain combines TRBV29-1 with TRBJ2-3; 8 positions match TRBD2. The CDR3 DNA follows: TGCAGCGTTGACCCTTTAGCGGGAACGGGGGATACGCAGTATTTT. It is translated as CSVDPLAGTGDTQYF.